A selection of T cell receptor beta chains follows, all from one sample in a study of radiotherapy plus CTLA-4 blockade in lung cancer. Some clones are missing from TCRdb's copy, which holds only in-frame ones; the method was immunoSEQ multiplex PCR. In the table there are 53,000 or so clones, roughly 90% of which are singletons. Sample: peripheral blood, taken from a patient treated with radiotherapy plus ipilimumab. Source of these receptors: a human donor with non-small cell lung cancer that progressed on radiotherapy plus ipilimumab. Some clones in this sample may be carry-over from other donors' samples. Both conserved end residues are part of each CDR3. The D gene is left open where the match is weak. For some rows the clone size is stated as once, few or many, or as a class when expanded; others skip it.

j_call clone_size v_call d_call cdr3_nt cdr3_aa
TRBJ2-5 NA TRBV7-2 NA TGTGCCAGCAGCCACGCGGCCCCTGACAGTCAAGAGACCCAGTACTTC CASSHAAPDSQETQYF
TRBJ1-5 NA TRBV10-2 NA TGCGCCAGCAGCGTGTACCAGGGCAACCAGCCCCAGCATTTT CASSVYQGNQPQHF
TRBJ2-1 NA TRBV12-5 TRBD2 TGTGCTAGTGGTTTGAACGCGGGAGGGCCATACAATGAGCAGTTCTTC CASGLNAGGPYNEQFF
TRBJ1-5 NA TRBV15 NA TGTGCCACCAGCAGAGGTGGCCAAGTCAATCAGCCCCAGCATTTT CATSRGGQVNQPQHF
TRBJ2-7 NA TRBV5-1 NA TGCGCCAGCAGTGGGGGGACTCACTACGAGCAGTACTTC CASSGGTHYEQYF
TRBJ2-3 NA TRBV6-1 NA TGTGCCAGCAGGCGGGGAGTTGGCACAGATACGCAGTATTTT CASRRGVGTDTQYF
TRBJ2-1 once TRBV4-3 NA TGCGCCAGCAGCCAAGATCAAAGCAGTTGGAGCTCCTACAATGAGCAGTTCTTC CASSQDQSSWSSYNEQFF
TRBJ2-7 NA TRBV5-6 NA TGTGCCAGCAGCTTGTCCGGGAGAATCTACGAGCAGTACTTC CASSLSGRIYEQYF
TRBJ2-1 NA TRBV4-3 TRBD2 TGCGCCAGCAGCCAAGAGATACAGTCTAGCGGGAGTGTGGTCTTC CASSQEIQSSGSVVF
TRBJ1-5 NA TRBV19 NA TGTGCCAGTACTAAATCGGCGGGTGATAGCAATCAGCCCCAGCATTTT CASTKSAGDSNQPQHF
TRBJ2-7 NA TRBV30 NA TGTGCCTGGAGTGGCGGATACGAGCAGTACTTC CAWSGGYEQYF
TRBJ1-6 few TRBV28 NA TGTGCCAGCAAAACAAGAAGGGAGATTAATTCACCCCTCCACTTT CASKTRREINSPLHF
TRBJ1-1 NA TRBV6-6 NA TGTGCCAGCAGTTACCCGAGGGATATGAACACTGAAGCTTTCTTT CASSYPRDMNTEAFF
TRBJ2-1 NA TRBV27 TRBD1 TGTGCCAGCAGTAAATCCGGGACAGGGTGGAATGAGCAGTTCTTC CASSKSGTGWNEQFF
TRBJ1-3 once TRBV16 NA TGTGCCAGCAGCCAATCAGGGCCGGGGACTGGAAACACCATATATTTT CASSQSGPGTGNTIYF
TRBJ1-2 NA TRBV4-1 TRBD1 TGCGCCAGCGCCGGGACAGTGACTAACTATGGCTACACCTTC CASAGTVTNYGYTF
TRBJ1-5 few TRBV4-1 TRBD1 TGCGCCAGCAGCGATGGGACAGACGGCAATCAGCCCCAGCATTTT CASSDGTDGNQPQHF
TRBJ1-5 NA TRBV11-2 TRBD1 TGTGCCAGCAGCTTAGGGGCAGGGGGAGACAATCAGCCCCAGCATTTT CASSLGAGGDNQPQHF
TRBJ1-6 NA TRBV7-8 TRBD1 TGTGCCAGCAGCTCGGCCGGGACAGGAAATTCACCCCTCCACTTT CASSSAGTGNSPLHF
TRBJ2-4 NA TRBV10-1 TRBD2 TGCGCCAGCAGTGAGAACCTAGCGGGGTCAAACATTCAGTACTTC CASSENLAGSNIQYF
TRBJ1-2 few TRBV6-6 NA TGTGCCAGCAGTACCCCGGGGGGTCACTCGGGCTACACCTTC CASSTPGGHSGYTF
TRBJ1-2 NA TRBV11-3 NA TGTGCCAGCAGCGGATCAGGGGTTGGCTACACCTTC CASSGSGVGYTF
TRBJ1-1 NA TRBV27 NA TGTGCCAGCACCGACGGTACAGGACCCAACACTGAAGCTTTCTTT CASTDGTGPNTEAFF
TRBJ2-3 NA TRBV11-3 NA TGTGCCAGCAGCCAGAGCGGGACAGATACGCAGTATTTT CASSQSGTDTQYF
TRBJ2-3 NA TRBV27 NA TGTGCCAGCAGTTTATACATCCCTAGGGGATATATGGGCACAGATACGCAGTATTTT CASSLYIPRGYMGTDTQYF
TRBJ1-1 NA TRBV6-5 NA TGTGCCAGCAGTTACTCCCAGAACAGGCTGAACACTGAAGCTTTCTTT CASSYSQNRLNTEAFF